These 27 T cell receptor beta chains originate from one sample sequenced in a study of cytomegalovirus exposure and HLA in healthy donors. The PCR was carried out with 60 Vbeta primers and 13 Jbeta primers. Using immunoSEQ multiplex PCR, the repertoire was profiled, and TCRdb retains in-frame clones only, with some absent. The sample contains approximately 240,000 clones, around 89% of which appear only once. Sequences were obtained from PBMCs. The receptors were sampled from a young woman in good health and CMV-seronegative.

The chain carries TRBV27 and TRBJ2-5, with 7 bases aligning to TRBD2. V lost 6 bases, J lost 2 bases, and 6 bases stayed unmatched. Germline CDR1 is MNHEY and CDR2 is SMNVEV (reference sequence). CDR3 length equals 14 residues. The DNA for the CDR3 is TGTGCCAGCAGGCGCCCGGGGGGACAAGAGACCCAGTACTTC. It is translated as CASRRPGGQETQYF.

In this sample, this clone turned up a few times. In DNA form, the CDR3 reads TGTGCCAGCTCACGAGGCGGGGGCCGCGAGCAGTACTTC. Amino acids: CASSRGGGREQYF. V is TRBV7-8 and J is TRBJ2-7, with D perhaps matching TRBD2 (7 bases). Germline V gene sequence: CDR1 SGHVS, CDR2 FQNEAQ. Trimming cost V 8 bases and J 6 bases, with 17 bases left between them. This CDR3 contains 13 residues.

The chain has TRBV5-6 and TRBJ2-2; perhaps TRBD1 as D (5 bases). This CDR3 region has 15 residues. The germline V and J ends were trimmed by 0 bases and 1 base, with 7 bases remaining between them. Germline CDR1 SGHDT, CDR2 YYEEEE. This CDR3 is CASSLVDRNTGELFF. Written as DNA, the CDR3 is TGTGCCAGCAGCTTGGTCGACAGGAACACCGGGGAGCTGTTTTTT.

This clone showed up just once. In DNA, the CDR3 is TGTGCCAGCAGCTTATATCCAGTCGGGGGCACTGAAGCTTTCTTT. It yields the protein CASSLYPVGGTEAFF. The V call is TRBV13, the J call TRBJ1-1; tentatively, D is TRBD1 (5 bases). Between the trimmed V and J ends, which lost 2 bases and 4 bases, there was a span of 14 bases. The CDR3 spans 15 residues. CDR1 and CDR2 (germline): PRHDT, FYEKMQ (reference sequence).

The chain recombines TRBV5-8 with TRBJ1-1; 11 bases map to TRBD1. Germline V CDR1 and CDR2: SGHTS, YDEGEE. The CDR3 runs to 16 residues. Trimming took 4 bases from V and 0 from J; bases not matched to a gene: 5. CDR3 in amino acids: CASSRTGGAVNTEAFF. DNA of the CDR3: TGTGCCAGCAGCAGGACAGGGGGCGCGGTGAACACTGAAGCTTTCTTT. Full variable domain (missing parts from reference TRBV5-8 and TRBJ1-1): EAGVTQSPTHLIKTRGQQATLRCSPISGHTSVYWYQQALGLGLQFLLWYDEGEERNRGNFPPRFSGRQFPNYSSELNVNALELEDSALYLCASSRTGGAVNTEAFFGQGTRLTVV.

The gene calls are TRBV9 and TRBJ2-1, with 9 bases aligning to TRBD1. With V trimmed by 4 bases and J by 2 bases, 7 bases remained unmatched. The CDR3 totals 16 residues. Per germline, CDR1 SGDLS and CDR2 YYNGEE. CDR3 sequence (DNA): TGTGCCAGCAGCCCCCGGACAGGGGTGGCCTACAATGAGCAGTTCTTC. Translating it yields CASSPRTGVAYNEQFF. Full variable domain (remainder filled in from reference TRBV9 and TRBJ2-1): DSGVTQTPKHLITATGQRVTLRCSPRSGDLSVYWYQQSLDQGLQFLIQYYNGEERAKGNILERFSAQQFPDLHSELNLSSLELGDSALYFCASSPRTGVAYNEQFFGPGTRLTVL.

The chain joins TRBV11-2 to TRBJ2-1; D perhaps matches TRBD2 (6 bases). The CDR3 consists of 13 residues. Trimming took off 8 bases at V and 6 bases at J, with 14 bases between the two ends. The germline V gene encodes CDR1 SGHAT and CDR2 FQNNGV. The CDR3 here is CASSPQRANEQFF. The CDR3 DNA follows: TGTGCCAGCTCGCCCCAGCGGGCCAATGAGCAGTTCTTC.

This chain's CDR3 is CAISGDRTDEQFF. Here the CDR3 DNA reads TGTGCCATCAGTGGCGACAGGACCGATGAGCAGTTCTTC. The chain uses TRBV10-3 and TRBJ2-1, with D perhaps matching TRBD1 (6 bases). Germline V gives CDR1 ENHRY, CDR2 SYGVKD. V lost 4 bases and J 8 bases, leaving 12 bases between the germline ends. The CDR3 is 13 amino acids.

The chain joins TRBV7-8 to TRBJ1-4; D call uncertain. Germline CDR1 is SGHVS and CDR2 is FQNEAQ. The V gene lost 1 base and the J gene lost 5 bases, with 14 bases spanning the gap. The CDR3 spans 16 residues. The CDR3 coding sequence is TGTGCCAGCAGCTTAGAAGCGGGATTCCGAAATGAAAAACTGTTTTTT. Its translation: CASSLEAGFRNEKLFF.

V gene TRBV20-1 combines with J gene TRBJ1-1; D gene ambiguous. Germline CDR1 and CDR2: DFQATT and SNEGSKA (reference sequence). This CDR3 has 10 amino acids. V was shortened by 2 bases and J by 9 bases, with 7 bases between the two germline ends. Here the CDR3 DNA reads TGCAGTGCTAGACAGATTCAAGCTTTCTTT. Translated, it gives CSARQIQAFF.

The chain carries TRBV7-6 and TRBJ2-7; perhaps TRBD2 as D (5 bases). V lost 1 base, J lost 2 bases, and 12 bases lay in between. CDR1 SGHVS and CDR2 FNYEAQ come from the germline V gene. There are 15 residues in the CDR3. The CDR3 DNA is TGTGCCAGCAGCTTAGGCGAGGGAGTAACCTACGAGCAGTACTTC. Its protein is CASSLGEGVTYEQYF.

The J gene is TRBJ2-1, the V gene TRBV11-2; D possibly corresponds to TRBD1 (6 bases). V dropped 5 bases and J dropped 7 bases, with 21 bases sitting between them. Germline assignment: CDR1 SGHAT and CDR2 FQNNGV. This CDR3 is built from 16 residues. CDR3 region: CASSDRFSPPANEQFF. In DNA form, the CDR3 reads TGTGCCAGCAGCGACAGGTTTTCCCCGCCTGCGAATGAGCAGTTCTTC.

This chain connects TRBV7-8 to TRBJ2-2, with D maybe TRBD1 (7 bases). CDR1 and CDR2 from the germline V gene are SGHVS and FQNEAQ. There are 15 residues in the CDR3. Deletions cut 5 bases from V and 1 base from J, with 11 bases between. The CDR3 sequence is CASSPQGGNTGELFF. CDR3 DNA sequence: TGTGCCAGCAGCCCCCAGGGGGGGAACACCGGGGAGCTGTTTTTT.

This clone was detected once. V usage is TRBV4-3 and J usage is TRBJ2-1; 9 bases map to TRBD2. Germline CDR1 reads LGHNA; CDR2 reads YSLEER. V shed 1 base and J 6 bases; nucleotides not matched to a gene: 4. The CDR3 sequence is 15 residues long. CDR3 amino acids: CASSQGAGGINEQFF. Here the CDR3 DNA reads TGCGCCAGCAGCCAAGGTGCGGGAGGGATCAATGAGCAGTTCTTC.

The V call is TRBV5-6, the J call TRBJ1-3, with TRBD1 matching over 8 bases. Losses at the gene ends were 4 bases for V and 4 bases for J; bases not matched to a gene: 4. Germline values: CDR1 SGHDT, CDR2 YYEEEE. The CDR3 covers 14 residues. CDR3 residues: CASSPGGVGNTIYF. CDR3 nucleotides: TGTGCCAGCAGCCCAGGGGGCGTCGGAAACACCATATATTTT.

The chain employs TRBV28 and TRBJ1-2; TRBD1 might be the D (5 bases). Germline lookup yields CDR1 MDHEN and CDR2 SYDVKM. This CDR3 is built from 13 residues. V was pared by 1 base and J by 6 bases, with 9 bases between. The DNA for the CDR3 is TGTGCCAGCAGTTTATCGTCAGGGAATGGCTACACCTTC. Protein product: CASSLSSGNGYTF.

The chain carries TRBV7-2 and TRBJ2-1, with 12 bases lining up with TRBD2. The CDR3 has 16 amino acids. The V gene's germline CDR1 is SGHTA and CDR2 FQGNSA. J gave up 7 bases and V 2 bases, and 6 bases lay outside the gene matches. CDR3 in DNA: TGTGCCAGCAGCTTAAGGCTAGCGGGGGGGCGTAATGAGCAGTTCTTC. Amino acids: CASSLRLAGGRNEQFF.

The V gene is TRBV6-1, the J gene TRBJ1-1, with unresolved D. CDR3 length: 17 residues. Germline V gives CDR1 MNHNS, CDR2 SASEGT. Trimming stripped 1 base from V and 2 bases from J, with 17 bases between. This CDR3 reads CASSEVDPHAGNTEAFF. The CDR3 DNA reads TGTGCCAGCAGTGAAGTTGACCCGCATGCAGGTAACACTGAAGCTTTCTTT.

Here the CDR3 reads CAISTRRTNYGYTF. The CDR3 coding sequence is TGTGCCATTTCGACTCGGAGGACTAACTATGGCTACACCTTC. This sequence joins TRBV7-2 and TRBJ1-2; no clear D. Trimming took off 10 bases at V and 0 bases at J, with 15 bases between the two ends. Germline V gives CDR1 SGHTA, CDR2 FQGNSA. The CDR3 covers 14 residues. The variable domain in full, completed from reference TRBV7-2 and TRBJ1-2, reads GAGVSQSPSNKVTEKGKDVELRCDPISGHTALYWYRQSLGQGLEFLIYFQGNSAPDKSGLPSDRFSAERTGGSVSTLTIQRTQQEDSAVYLCAISTRRTNYGYTFGSGTRLTVV.

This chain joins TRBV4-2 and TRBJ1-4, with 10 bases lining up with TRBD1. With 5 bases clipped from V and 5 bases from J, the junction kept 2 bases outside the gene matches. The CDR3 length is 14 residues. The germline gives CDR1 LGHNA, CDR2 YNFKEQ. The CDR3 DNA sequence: TGTGCCAGCAGCAAGGACAGGGGGAATGAAAAACTGTTTTTT. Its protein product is CASSKDRGNEKLFF.

The CDR3 nucleotides are TGTGCCAGCAGTGACGGGACTAACGATACGCAGTATTTT. Its translation is CASSDGTNDTQYF. The chain links TRBV6-1 to TRBJ2-3; 7 bases align to TRBD2. Trimming at V came to 3 bases and at J to 6 bases, leaving 3 bases not matched to a gene. CDR1 and CDR2 (germline): MNHNS, SASEGT. The CDR3 covers 13 residues.

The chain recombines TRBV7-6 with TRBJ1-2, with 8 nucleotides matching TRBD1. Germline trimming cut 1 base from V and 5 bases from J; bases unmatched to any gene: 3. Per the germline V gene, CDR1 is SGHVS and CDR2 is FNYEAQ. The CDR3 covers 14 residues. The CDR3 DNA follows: TGTGCCAGCAGCTTAGATCGGACAGGGTATGGCTACACCTTC. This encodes CASSLDRTGYGYTF.

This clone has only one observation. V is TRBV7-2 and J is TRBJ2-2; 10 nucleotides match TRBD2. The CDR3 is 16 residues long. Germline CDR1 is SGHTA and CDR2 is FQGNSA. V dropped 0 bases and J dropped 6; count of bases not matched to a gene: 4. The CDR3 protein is CASSLASGRASGELFF. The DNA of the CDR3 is TGTGCCAGCAGCTTAGCCAGCGGGAGGGCTTCCGGGGAGCTGTTTTTT.

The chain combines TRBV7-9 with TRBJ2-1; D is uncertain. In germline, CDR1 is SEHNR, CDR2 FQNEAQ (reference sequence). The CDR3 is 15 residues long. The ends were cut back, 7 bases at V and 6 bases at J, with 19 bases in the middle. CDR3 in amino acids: CASIGLDSVSNEQFF. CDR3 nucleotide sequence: TGTGCCAGCATTGGTCTAGACTCAGTCAGCAATGAGCAGTTCTTC.

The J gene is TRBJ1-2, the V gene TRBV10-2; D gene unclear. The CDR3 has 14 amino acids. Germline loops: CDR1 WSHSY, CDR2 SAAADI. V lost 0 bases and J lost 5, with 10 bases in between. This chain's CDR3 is CASSESRGVYGYTF. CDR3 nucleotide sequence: TGCGCCAGCAGTGAGTCTCGGGGAGTTTATGGCTACACCTTC.

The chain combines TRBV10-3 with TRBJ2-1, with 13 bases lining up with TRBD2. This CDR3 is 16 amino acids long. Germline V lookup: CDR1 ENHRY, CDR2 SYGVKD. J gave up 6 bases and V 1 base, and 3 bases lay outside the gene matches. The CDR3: CAISEWTSGSFNEQFF. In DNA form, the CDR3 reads TGTGCCATCAGTGAGTGGACTAGCGGGAGTTTCAATGAGCAGTTCTTC.

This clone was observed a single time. In DNA, the CDR3 is TGTGCCAGCAGTTACTTGCGGGGCGGCACCGGGGAGCTGTTTTTT. Translation gives CASSYLRGGTGELFF. The chain couples TRBV6-5 to TRBJ2-2; D perhaps matches TRBD2 (6 bases). The V end was cut by 1 base, the J end by 4 bases, with 10 bases between. CDR1 and CDR2 (germline): MNHEY, SVGAGI. The length of the CDR3 is 15 residues.